This note documents a single T cell receptor (beta chain) sequence. This specimen comes from a study of T cell responses to AZD1222 COVID-19 vaccine. Trimming removed 0 bases from V and 5 bases from J, with 11 bases in between. The CDR3 contains 14 residues. Germline V CDR1 and CDR2: SGHDT, YYEEEE. Here immunoSEQ multiplex PCR was the method, and the copy in TCRdb shows in-frame clones only, minus some. The data show roughly 100,000 clones, roughly 87% seen once. The sequenced sample was peripheral blood, obtained on day 0 of AZD1222 vaccination. The TCR sequence derives from an adult in good health. This chain connects TRBV5-6 to TRBJ1-2; unclear D gene. The CDR3 nucleotides are TGTGCCAGCAGCTTGGGAAGACACAATTATGGCTACACCTTC. The encoded protein is CASSLGRHNYGYTF.